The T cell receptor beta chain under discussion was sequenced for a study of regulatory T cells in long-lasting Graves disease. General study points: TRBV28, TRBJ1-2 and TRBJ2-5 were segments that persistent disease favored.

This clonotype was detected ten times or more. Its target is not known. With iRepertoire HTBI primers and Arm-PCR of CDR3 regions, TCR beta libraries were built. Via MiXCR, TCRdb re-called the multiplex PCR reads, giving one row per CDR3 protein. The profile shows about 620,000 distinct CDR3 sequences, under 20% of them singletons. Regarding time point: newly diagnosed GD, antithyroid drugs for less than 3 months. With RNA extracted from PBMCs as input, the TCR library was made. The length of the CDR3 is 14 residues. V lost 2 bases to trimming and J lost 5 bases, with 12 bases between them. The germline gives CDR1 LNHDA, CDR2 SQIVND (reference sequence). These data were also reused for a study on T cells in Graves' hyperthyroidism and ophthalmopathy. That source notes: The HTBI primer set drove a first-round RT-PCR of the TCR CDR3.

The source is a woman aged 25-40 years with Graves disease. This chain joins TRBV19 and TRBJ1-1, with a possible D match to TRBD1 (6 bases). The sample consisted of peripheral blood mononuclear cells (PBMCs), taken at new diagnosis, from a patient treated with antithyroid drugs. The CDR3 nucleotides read TGTGCCAGTAGTATAACGAGGGGGATGACTGAAGCTTTCTTT. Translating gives CASSITRGMTEAFF.